What follows describes a single TCR beta chain. Its specificity is not known. The data are from a study of PD-1 blockade in classical Hodgkin lymphoma. Overall study results and limits: The CD4+ diversity rise by C4D1 was clearest in complete responders. Those achieving complete response showed baseline diversity like newly diagnosed patients.

The repertoire was sequenced with immunoSEQ multiplex PCR; TCRdb's copy has only in-frame clones and lacks some. The sample lists 10,000 or so clones, about 78% occurring once. Germline loops: CDR1 MDHEN, CDR2 SYDVKM. This CDR3 has 17 residues. V lost 3 bases, J lost 8 bases, and 18 bases stayed unmatched. Relapse was seen in all patients after autologous stem cell transplantation, and brentuximab vedotin exposure was variable. Sequenced here: peripheral blood mononuclear cells (PBMCs), sampled at baseline. The V call is TRBV28, the J call TRBJ1-2; TRBD1 aligns across 7 bases. The sequence derives from a human donor with classical Hodgkin lymphoma. The CDR3: CASSFRQGRDPRRGYTF. For the CDR3, the DNA is TGTGCCAGCAGTTTTAGACAGGGCCGTGACCCCAGACGGGGCTACACCTTC.